This T cell receptor beta chain was sequenced in a study of cytomegalovirus exposure and HLA in healthy donors. 60 Vbeta and 13 Jbeta primers were used in PCR. Profiled with immunoSEQ multiplex PCR; TCRdb holds only in-frame clones, not every one. The profile shows under 150,000 clones, about 82% of them singletons. As concerns this clone: Its specificity is not known.

Overall study findings and caveats: Several of the most significant clusters were apparently associated with common viral pathogens in a later analysis. There were some V segments, including TRBV6-2 and TRBV6-3, excluded as indistinguishable. Across all donors, roughly uniform sequencing depth was an assumption of the presence/absence analyses.

Germline lookup yields CDR1 LGHNA and CDR2 YSLEER. Trimming cost V 0 bases and J 1 base, with 13 bases left between them. There are 16 residues in the CDR3. Each donor's status was that of a healthy bone marrow donor. The sequence came from a boy aged 5 to 17 in good health and CMV-seronegative. The source material was PBMCs. The chain has TRBV4-3 and TRBJ2-7, with D perhaps matching TRBD1 (6 bases). This CDR3 reads CASSQEIGGASYEQYF. CDR3 sequence (DNA): TGCGCCAGCAGCCAAGAAATAGGGGGTGCATCCTACGAGCAGTACTTC.